A single sample gave rise to the 15 T cell receptor beta chains below, sequenced in a study of blood T cell repertoires in COVID-19. The assay was immunoSEQ multiplex PCR, and TCRdb's table has in-frame clones only and misses some. The repertoire has 150,000 to 200,000 clones, 84% of them found once; the top ten carry approximately 3%. Sequences were obtained from PBMCs or T cells enriched from blood (not recorded which). The receptors here all came from a young woman who had been exposed to COVID-19.

V is TRBV7-3 and J is TRBJ2-5; tentatively, D is TRBD1 (6 bases). The CDR3 has 16 residues. The germline gives CDR1 SGHTA, CDR2 FQGTGA. V was shortened by 1 base and J by 1 base, with 13 bases between the two germline ends. For the CDR3, the DNA is TGTGCCAGCAGCTTAAGTTCTGGGGGCCCCCAAGAGACCCAGTACTTC. Translation: CASSLSSGGPQETQYF.

The count of this clone is one. V gene TRBV29-1 combines with J gene TRBJ2-1; D possibly corresponds to TRBD2 (6 bases). Germline V gene data show CDR1 as SQVTM and CDR2 as ANQGSEA. V lost 6 bases and J 3 bases, leaving 12 bases between the germline ends. This CDR3 has 13 residues. The DNA of the CDR3 is TGCAGCGTCCGTCCGGGACTCTACAATGAGCAGTTCTTC. Amino acids: CSVRPGLYNEQFF.

J is TRBJ2-7 and V is TRBV19, with D possibly TRBD1 on 5 matching bases. Trimming took 11 bases from V and 0 from J, leaving 20 bases between them. From germline, CDR1 is LNHDA and CDR2 SQIVND (reference sequence). The CDR3 runs to 15 residues. This CDR3 reads CAGTCPDSHSYEQYF. The CDR3 nucleotides are TGTGCCGGTACTTGTCCCGACAGCCACTCCTACGAGCAGTACTTC.

V gene TRBV3-1 (or the pseudogene TRBV3-2) combines with J gene TRBJ2-1; 9 bases line up with TRBD2. The CDR3 sequence is 17 residues long. Losses at the gene ends were 4 bases for V and 5 bases for J; bases not matched to a gene: 12. The germline CDR1 and CDR2 sequences are LGHDT and YNNKEL (reference sequence). Written as DNA, the CDR3 is TGTGCCAGCAGCCCCCAAAGCACTAGCGGGCCCGACAATGAGCAGTTCTTC. Amino acid sequence: CASSPQSTSGPDNEQFF.

The chain combines TRBV5-5 with TRBJ2-7; D not resolved. Germline values: CDR1 SGHKS, CDR2 YYEKEE (reference sequence). This CDR3 is built from 13 residues. Deletions cut 4 bases from V and 3 bases from J, with 11 bases between. The CDR3 sequence: CASSRDTFYEQYF. The CDR3 DNA reads TGTGCCAGCAGCAGAGACACCTTCTACGAGCAGTACTTC.

This clone appeared a few times. The chain has TRBV19 and TRBJ1-2; 7 bases are shared with TRBD1. CDR3 length: 14 residues. After removal of 5 bases from V and 1 base from J, the junction contained 4 bases not matched to a gene. Germline assignment: CDR1 LNHDA and CDR2 SQIVND (reference sequence). The CDR3 here is CASSGQGVNYGYTF. The CDR3, as DNA: TGTGCCAGTAGTGGGCAGGGGGTTAACTATGGCTACACCTTC.

This clone has just one count. This chain joins TRBV6-1 and TRBJ2-7; 10 nucleotides match TRBD1. Germline CDR1 and CDR2: MNHNS and SASEGT. The CDR3 extends over 16 amino acids. V lost 3 bases and J lost 0; bases outside the gene matches: 5. CDR3 in DNA: TGTGCCAGCAGTGAGTTGGGACAGGGGTCCTCCTACGAGCAGTACTTC. As protein: CASSELGQGSSYEQYF.

The V gene is TRBV19, the J gene TRBJ2-7, with 9 bases aligning to TRBD1. The junction had 10 bases not matched to a gene; V was cut back by 5 bases and J by 5 bases. The CDR3 extends over 15 amino acids. Germline V gene sequence: CDR1 LNHDA, CDR2 SQIVND (reference sequence). This CDR3 reads CASSLPGQGYDEQYF. CDR3 coding DNA: TGTGCCAGTAGTCTCCCGGGACAGGGCTACGACGAGCAGTACTTC.

The J gene is TRBJ2-3, the V gene TRBV2; 7 bases are shared with TRBD2. This CDR3 is 16 amino acids long. V lost 7 bases and J lost 0; bases outside the gene matches: 10. CDR1 SNHLY and CDR2 FYNNEI come from the germline V gene. The CDR3 bases are TGTGCCAGCACCGACGGGGCGGGACTAAGCACAGATACGCAGTATTTT. Its protein is CASTDGAGLSTDTQYF.

This chain joins TRBV5-4 and TRBJ2-2, with D possibly being TRBD1 (6 bases). Germline V gene lookup returns CDR1 SGHNT and CDR2 YYREEE (reference sequence). V gave up 3 bases and J gave up 5 bases, with 11 bases separating them. The length of the CDR3 is 14 residues. CDR3 region: CASSSQGWTGELFF. The DNA for the CDR3 is TGTGCCAGCAGCTCCCAGGGGTGGACCGGGGAGCTGTTTTTT.

J is TRBJ2-4 and V is TRBV9, with D hard to call. The V gene's germline CDR1 is SGDLS and CDR2 YYNGEE. Trimming shortened V by 0 bases and J by 8 bases, and 9 bases separated the two germline ends. This CDR3 comprises 13 residues. DNA for the CDR3: TGTGCCAGCAGCGTAGATCCCCAGGACATTCAGTACTTC. Encoded protein: CASSVDPQDIQYF.

The chain recombines TRBV15 with TRBJ2-7; 7 bases line up with TRBD1. Looked up from germline, CDR1 is LNHNV and CDR2 is YYDKDF (reference sequence). The CDR3 runs 13 residues. After removal of 5 bases from V and 4 bases from J, the junction contained 5 bases not matched to a gene. The CDR3 region is CATSDRESYEQYF. CDR3 coding DNA: TGTGCCACCAGCGACAGGGAATCTTACGAGCAGTACTTC. Full variable domain (remainder filled in from reference TRBV15 and TRBJ2-7): DAMVIQNPRYQVTQFGKPVTLSCSQTLNHNVMYWYQQKSSQAPKLLFHYYDKDFNNEADTPDNFQSRRPNTSFCFLDIRSPGLGDTAMYLCATSDRESYEQYFGPGTRLTVT.

V and J are TRBV19 and TRBJ1-4, with no clear D. Trimming removed 4 bases at V and 5 bases at J, with 5 bases between. This CDR3 region has 12 residues. Germline CDR1 is LNHDA and CDR2 is SQIVND (reference sequence). The CDR3 sequence: CASSTPNEKLFF. The CDR3, as DNA: TGTGCCAGTAGTACTCCGAATGAAAAACTGTTTTTT.

The chain uses TRBV2 and TRBJ2-1; TRBD2 matches at 15 bases. Trimming at V came to 8 bases and at J to 7 bases, leaving 9 bases not matched to a gene. CDR3 size: 16 residues. The germline CDR1 and CDR2 sequences are SNHLY and FYNNEI. The CDR3, as DNA: TGTGCCAGCCACCGGACTAGCGGGGGGGAAGAAAATGAGCAGTTCTTC. Its protein product is CASHRTSGGEENEQFF.

The chain uses TRBV4-3 and TRBJ1-6; no definite D call. Germline values: CDR1 LGHNA, CDR2 YSLEER. Trimming pared 0 bases from V and 7 bases from J, leaving 4 bases between. The CDR3 is 13 amino acids. CDR3 region: CASSQDENSPLHF. The CDR3 DNA sequence: TGCGCCAGCAGCCAAGACGAGAATTCACCCCTCCACTTT.